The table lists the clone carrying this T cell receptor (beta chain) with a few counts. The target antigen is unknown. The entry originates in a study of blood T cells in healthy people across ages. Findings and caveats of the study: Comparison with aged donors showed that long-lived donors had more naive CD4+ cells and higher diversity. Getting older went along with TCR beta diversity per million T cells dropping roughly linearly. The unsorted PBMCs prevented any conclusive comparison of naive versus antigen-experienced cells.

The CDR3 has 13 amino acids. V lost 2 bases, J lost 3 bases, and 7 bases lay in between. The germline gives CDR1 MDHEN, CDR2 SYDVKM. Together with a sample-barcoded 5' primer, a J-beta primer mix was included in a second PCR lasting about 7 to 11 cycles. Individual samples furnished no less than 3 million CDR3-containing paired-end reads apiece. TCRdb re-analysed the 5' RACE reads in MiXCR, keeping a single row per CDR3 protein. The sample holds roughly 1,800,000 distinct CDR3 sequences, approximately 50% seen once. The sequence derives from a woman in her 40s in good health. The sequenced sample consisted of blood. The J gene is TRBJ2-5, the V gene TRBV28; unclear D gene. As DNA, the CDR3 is TGTGCCAGCAGTTTAAATGCTAAAGAGACCCAGTACTTC. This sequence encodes CASSLNAKETQYF.